The 22 T cell receptor beta chains below come from one sample, sequenced in a study of blood T cell repertoires in COVID-19. The method was immunoSEQ multiplex PCR; TCRdb's version includes in-frame clones alone and lacks a portion of them. The sample records a few hundred thousand clones, around nine tenths being singletons. Sequencing used PBMCs or T cells enriched from blood (not recorded which). Receptors originate from a woman in her fifties or sixties who had recovered from COVID-19.

Here the CDR3 DNA reads TGTGCCAGTAGTCCTTCAGGGGGCGACAATCAGCCCCAGCATTTT. This translates into CASSPSGGDNQPQHF. The rearrangement uses TRBV19 and TRBJ1-5; 8 nucleotides line up with TRBD1. Germline V gives CDR1 LNHDA, CDR2 SQIVND (reference sequence). The CDR3 runs 15 residues. Trimming took 5 bases from V and 3 from J; bases not matched to a gene: 6.

The chain couples TRBV11-3 to TRBJ2-3; 8 bases align to TRBD2. The germline gives CDR1 SGHNT, CDR2 YENEEA. V lost 8 bases, J lost 0 bases, and 7 bases stayed unmatched. The CDR3 spans 15 residues. For the CDR3, the DNA is TGTGCCAGCGCCCGGGGCGGGGGGAGCACAGATACGCAGTATTTT. It encodes CASARGGGSTDTQYF.

The gene calls are TRBV9 and TRBJ2-7; 9 nucleotides agree with TRBD1. The CDR3 has 15 amino acids. V was pared by 4 bases and J by 4 bases, with 9 bases of the junction left unmatched. CDR1 is SGDLS and CDR2 is YYNGEE in the germline V gene. CDR3 sequence reads: CASSLGQGIIYEQYF. In DNA form, the CDR3 reads TGTGCCAGCAGCCTAGGACAGGGGATCATTTACGAGCAGTACTTC.

Here the CDR3 reads CASSLSSGVTTEAFF. The CDR3 DNA reads as TGTGCCAGCAGTTTAAGTTCAGGGGTCACCACTGAAGCTTTCTTT. The chain couples TRBV28 to TRBJ1-1; possible D gene TRBD1, 6 bases. Trimming took 2 bases from V and 4 from J, leaving 14 bases between them. From germline, CDR1 is MDHEN and CDR2 SYDVKM. The CDR3 consists of 15 residues.

The chain couples TRBV28 to TRBJ1-1; unclear D gene. Germline values: CDR1 MDHEN, CDR2 SYDVKM. V lost 4 bases to trimming and J lost 2 bases, with 11 bases between them. CDR3 size: 14 residues. The CDR3 loop reads CASSYRLINTEAFF. CDR3 sequence (DNA): TGTGCCAGCAGTTACCGACTGATCAACACTGAAGCTTTCTTT.

About this clone: The sample has other DNA sequences that encode this CDR3 too. The chain carries TRBV5-1 and TRBJ2-5; a possible D gene is TRBD2 (6 bases). This CDR3 is 14 amino acids long. Trimming left V 7 bases short and J 5 bases short, with 18 bases between. CDR1 is SGHRS and CDR2 is YFSETQ in the germline V gene. The CDR3 is CASRNVGGEETQYF. CDR3 nucleotides: TGCGCCAGCCGGAACGTGGGGGGTGAGGAGACCCAGTACTTC.

The chain recombines TRBV11-2 with TRBJ2-2; D gene uncertain. The CDR3 contains 14 residues. Per the germline V gene, CDR1 is SGHAT and CDR2 is FQNNGV. V was shortened by 5 bases and J by 4 bases, with 11 bases between the two germline ends. The CDR3: CASSPTHSTGELFF. The CDR3 DNA reads as TGTGCCAGCAGCCCTACCCATAGCACCGGGGAGCTGTTTTTT.

The chain couples TRBV5-1 to TRBJ1-4, with unresolved D. The germline gives CDR1 SGHRS, CDR2 YFSETQ. The CDR3 has 15 amino acids. The germline V and J ends were trimmed by 2 bases and 3 bases, with 11 bases remaining between them. As DNA, the CDR3 is TGCGCCAGCAGCTTCTATATGGGCCCTAATGAAAAACTGTTTTTT. Translation: CASSFYMGPNEKLFF.

The J gene is TRBJ1-4, the V gene TRBV30, with TRBD1 matching 9 bases. The CDR3 totals 17 residues. Germline CDR1 GTSNPN, CDR2 SVGIG (reference sequence). The junction had 9 bases not matched to a gene; V was cut back by 4 bases and J by 0 bases. Here the CDR3 DNA reads TGTGCCTGGACTCCGGGACAGGGCTTTGCAACTAATGAAAAACTGTTTTTT. This encodes CAWTPGQGFATNEKLFF.

The gene calls are TRBV11-2 and TRBJ2-1; 9 nucleotides agree with TRBD2. Germline V gene data show CDR1 as SGHAT and CDR2 as FQNNGV. After removal of 5 bases from V and 5 bases from J, the junction contained 7 bases not matched to a gene. The CDR3 spans 15 residues. CDR3 sequence: CASSQGAGGNNEQFF. The CDR3 nucleotides read TGTGCCAGCAGCCAAGGGGCGGGAGGGAACAATGAGCAGTTCTTC.

The chain has TRBV4-2 and TRBJ1-6, with D possibly TRBD1 on 6 matching bases. V gave up 0 bases and J gave up 9 bases, with 9 bases separating them. This CDR3 is built from 14 residues. Germline CDR1 and CDR2: LGHNA and YNFKEQ. The CDR3 coding sequence is TGTGCCAGCAGCCAAGACAGGGGTTTTTCACCCCTCCACTTT. It specifies CASSQDRGFSPLHF.

V usage is TRBV15 and J usage is TRBJ2-1; possible D gene TRBD2, 6 bases. This CDR3 is 13 amino acids long. The V gene's germline CDR1 is LNHNV and CDR2 YYDKDF (reference sequence). The V end was cut by 0 bases, the J end by 7 bases, with 7 bases between. The CDR3 loop is CATSRDLANEQFF. CDR3 in DNA: TGTGCCACCAGCAGAGATCTAGCGAATGAGCAGTTCTTC.

This chain connects TRBV7-8 to TRBJ1-1; 7 bases are shared with TRBD1. Per germline, CDR1 SGHVS and CDR2 FQNEAQ. CDR3 length: 15 amino acids. With V trimmed by 6 bases and J by 3 bases, 10 bases remained unmatched. CDR3 in DNA: TGTGCCAGCAGTTTGGGACAGCTTCTTCACACTGAAGCTTTCTTT. As protein: CASSLGQLLHTEAFF.

The chain carries TRBV4-2 and TRBJ2-7; D perhaps matches TRBD2 (5 bases). The CDR3 covers 15 residues. Germline loops: CDR1 LGHNA, CDR2 YNFKEQ. Trimming left V 0 bases short and J 2 bases short, with 11 bases between. The CDR3 reads CASSQDGLGTYEQYF. DNA for the CDR3: TGTGCCAGCAGCCAAGACGGACTGGGGACCTACGAGCAGTACTTC.

This rearrangement joins TRBV5-4 to TRBJ1-3; a possible D gene is TRBD1 (5 bases). V lost 1 base and J lost 4, with 12 bases in between. The CDR3 runs 15 residues. The V gene's germline CDR1 is SGHNT and CDR2 YYREEE (reference sequence). The CDR3 is CASSLFGGSGNTIYF. In nucleotides, the CDR3 is TGTGCCAGCAGCTTGTTCGGGGGGTCGGGAAACACCATATATTTT.

This clone was recorded once. J is TRBJ1-5 and V is TRBV28; 7 bases agree with TRBD1. V dropped 7 bases and J dropped 0; count of bases not matched to a gene: 6. CDR1 and CDR2 (germline): MDHEN, SYDVKM. The CDR3 sequence is 15 residues long. The CDR3 loop is CASIPGQHSNQPQHF. Here the CDR3 DNA reads TGTGCCAGCATCCCGGGACAGCATAGCAATCAGCCCCAGCATTTT.

The V call is TRBV11-2, the J call TRBJ2-1; 10 bases map to TRBD2. CDR3 length equals 15 residues. Germline values: CDR1 SGHAT, CDR2 FQNNGV. Trimming took 6 bases from V and 8 from J; bases not matched to a gene: 10. This CDR3 is CASRVAGGLKYEQFF. CDR3 DNA sequence: TGTGCCAGCAGGGTAGCGGGAGGCCTAAAGTATGAGCAGTTCTTC.

The V call is TRBV3-1 (or the pseudogene TRBV3-2), the J call TRBJ1-5; D is uncertain. This CDR3 contains 15 residues. CDR1 is LGHDT, CDR2 YNNKEL, per germline (reference sequence). V was clipped by 1 base and J by 4 bases, with 11 bases between them. CDR3 loop: CASSQGQNINQPQHF. CDR3 sequence (DNA): TGTGCCAGCAGCCAAGGGCAGAACATTAATCAGCCCCAGCATTTT.

V usage is TRBV3-1 (or the pseudogene TRBV3-2) and J usage is TRBJ1-3; tentative D call: TRBD1 (5 bases). Trimming pared 1 base from V and 4 bases from J, leaving 8 bases between. The V gene's germline CDR1 is LGHDT and CDR2 YNNKEL (reference sequence). CDR3 size: 14 residues. Here the CDR3 DNA reads TGTGCCAGCAGCCAAGCAGGGCACGGAAACACCATATATTTT. Amino acids: CASSQAGHGNTIYF.

The V and J genes are TRBV5-1 and TRBJ1-4; possibly TRBD1 for D (6 bases). This CDR3 has 14 amino acids. V was pared by 0 bases and J by 8 bases, with 11 bases between. CDR1 is SGHRS, CDR2 YFSETQ, per germline. As DNA, the CDR3 is TGCGCCAGCAGCTTGGAGACAGGTCGGGAAAAACTGTTTTTT. This translates into CASSLETGREKLFF.

The rearrangement links TRBV12-3 or TRBV12-4 to TRBJ1-2, with D hard to call. V lost 6 bases to trimming and J lost 8 bases, with 13 bases between them. CDR3 length: 12 amino acids. The CDR3 DNA is TGTGCCAGCAGAGCCGACGGAGGGGGCTACACCTTC. Residues: CASRADGGGYTF.

The chain combines TRBV6-6 with TRBJ2-7, with TRBD2 as a possible D gene (6 bases). V lost 0 bases and J 3 bases, leaving 15 bases between the germline ends. Per the germline V gene, CDR1 is MNHNY and CDR2 is SVGAGI (reference sequence). This CDR3 has 16 residues. The CDR3 loop is CASSYSYRELDYEQYF. The CDR3 DNA reads TGTGCCAGCAGTTACTCGTATCGGGAGTTAGACTACGAGCAGTACTTC.